Listed here are 26 T cell receptor beta chains from one sample, sequenced in a study of CD8 T cells in Susac syndrome. Reverse transcription of roughly 0.45 to 1 ug RNA was carried out with random hexamers. TCRdb ran MiXCR on the immunoSEQ multiplex PCR reads and lists one entry per CDR3 protein. The sample contains 150,000 to 160,000 distinct CDR3 sequences, 95% of which appear only once. The sequencing input was CD4+ T cells from PBMCs. These receptors originate from a human donor with Susac syndrome.

The rearrangement uses TRBV7-2 and TRBJ1-2; 11 bases map to TRBD1. CDR3 length equals 17 residues. Germline V gene lookup returns CDR1 SGHTA and CDR2 FQGNSA. The V segment lost 0 bases and the J segment 1 base; nucleotides outside the gene matches: 4. This chain's CDR3 is CASSLAGGTGGNYGYTF. Written as DNA, the CDR3 is TGTGCCAGCAGCTTAGCAGGGGGGACAGGGGGTAACTATGGCTACACCTTC. Looking up the rest from reference TRBV7-2 and TRBJ1-2 gives the full variable domain: GAGVSQSPSNKVTEKGKDVELRCDPISGHTALYWYRQSLGQGLEFLIYFQGNSAPDKSGLPSDRFSAERTGGSVSTLTIQRTQQEDSAVYLCASSLAGGTGGNYGYTFGSGTRLTVV.

V and J are TRBV18 and TRBJ2-5; D gene uncertain. CDR1 and CDR2 (germline): KGHSH, LQKENI. Trimming pared 2 bases from V and 5 bases from J, leaving 9 bases between. The CDR3 loop spans 13 amino acids. This CDR3 reads CASSPIPGETQYF. The CDR3 coding sequence is TGTGCCAGCTCACCAATCCCTGGGGAGACCCAGTACTTC.

Written as DNA, the CDR3 is TGTGCCAGCAGCTCCTCGACAGGGGATGTGAACACTGAAGCTTTCTTT. Translated: CASSSSTGDVNTEAFF. The chain uses TRBV7-9 and TRBJ1-1; 8 nucleotides align to TRBD1. The CDR3 is 16 residues long. With 4 bases clipped from V and 0 bases from J, the junction kept 7 bases outside the gene matches. The germline gives CDR1 SEHNR, CDR2 FQNEAQ (reference sequence).

The V and J genes are TRBV20-1 and TRBJ2-7; D unclear. V lost 1 base and J 4 bases, leaving 5 bases between the germline ends. The CDR3 has 11 residues. Germline CDR1 and CDR2: DFQATT and SNEGSKA (reference sequence). The CDR3 sequence: CSARGIYEQYF. Here the CDR3 DNA reads TGCAGTGCTAGAGGCATTTACGAGCAGTACTTC.

This rearrangement joins TRBV5-6 to TRBJ1-1, with 10 bases aligning to TRBD1. V lost 4 bases, J lost 7 bases, and 7 bases stayed unmatched. CDR1 and CDR2 (germline): SGHDT, YYEEEE. This CDR3 spans 14 amino acids. The CDR3 DNA reads as TGTGCCAGCAGCCCGGGACAGGGGAGACGTGAAGCTTTCTTT. Amino acid sequence: CASSPGQGRREAFF.

The gene calls are TRBV23-1 and TRBJ1-2; perhaps TRBD1 as D (5 bases). TRBV23-1 is annotated as an ORF whose role is uncertain. V shed 11 bases and J shed 8 bases, with 18 bases lying between them. The CDR3 is made up of 12 amino acids. The CDR3 DNA follows: TGCGCCCGCGGGGCATATGGCTGGGGCTACACCTTC. Its translation is CARGAYGWGYTF.

The rearrangement uses TRBV6-1 and TRBJ2-6, with 8 bases fitting TRBD2. This CDR3 region has 17 residues. V lost 7 bases, J lost 0 bases, and 8 bases stayed unmatched. Germline V gene lookup returns CDR1 MNHNS and CDR2 SASEGT. The CDR3 here is CASTIRGGVSGANVLTF. The DNA for the CDR3 is TGTGCCAGCACTATACGGGGGGGAGTCTCTGGGGCCAACGTCCTGACTTTC.

V gene TRBV7-2 combines with J gene TRBJ2-7; maybe TRBD1 (5 bases). Germline CDR1 and CDR2: SGHTA and FQGNSA. V lost 6 bases, J lost 7 bases, and 10 bases lay in between. The CDR3 is made up of 11 amino acids. The CDR3 coding sequence is TGTGCCAGCAGATTGGACATTGAGCAGTACTTC. Amino acid sequence: CASRLDIEQYF.

The genes are TRBV4-2 and TRBJ2-5; possible D gene TRBD2, 7 bases. V was pared by 2 bases and J by 2 bases, with 18 bases between. Looked up from germline, CDR1 is LGHNA and CDR2 is YNFKEQ. The length of the CDR3 is 17 residues. The CDR3 here is CASSQPEGGGRQETQYF. The CDR3 coding sequence is TGTGCCAGCAGCCAACCCGAGGGGGGGGGAAGGCAAGAGACCCAGTACTTC.

This clonotype appeared once. The chain employs TRBV7-2 and TRBJ1-6, with D unresolved. This CDR3 spans 14 amino acids. CDR1 is SGHTA, CDR2 FQGNSA, per germline. The V and J ends lost 6 bases and 7 bases respectively, with 13 bases between them. The CDR3 coding sequence is TGTGCCAGCAGTCCTAAGAACCCCAATTCACCCCTCCACTTT. Translated: CASSPKNPNSPLHF.

V gene TRBV4-3 combines with J gene TRBJ2-7; either TRBD1 or TRBD2 may supply D (5 bases each). Germline CDR1 and CDR2: LGHNA and YSLEER. The CDR3 has 16 residues. V was clipped by 1 base and J by 0 bases, with 13 bases between them. The CDR3 nucleotides read TGCGCCAGCAGCCAAGTATGGGGGACGGTCTCCTACGAGCAGTACTTC. Residues: CASSQVWGTVSYEQYF.

This rearrangement joins TRBV7-3 to TRBJ1-4, with D possibly being TRBD1 (6 bases). CDR3 length: 14 amino acids. V lost 2 bases and J 9 bases, leaving 13 bases between the germline ends. In germline, CDR1 is SGHTA, CDR2 FQGTGA. The CDR3 nucleotides are TGTGCCAGCAGCTTAGCGGCAGGGGATAAAAAACTGTTTTTT. Translating gives CASSLAAGDKKLFF.

The chain joins TRBV12-5 to TRBJ1-6; D gene ambiguous. The germline V gene has CDR1 LGHNT and CDR2 FRNRAP. The CDR3 extends over 11 amino acids. V was shortened by 1 base and J by 10 bases, with 2 bases between the two germline ends. CDR3 residues: CASGLESPLHF. DNA for the CDR3: TGTGCTAGTGGTTTGGAGTCACCCCTCCACTTT.

The table lists this clonotype with a count of one. The V call is TRBV15, the J call TRBJ1-2; 7 nucleotides align to TRBD1. Germline CDR1 reads LNHNV; CDR2 reads YYDKDF (reference sequence). CDR3 size: 14 residues. J lost 0 bases, V lost 5 bases, and 3 bases had no gene match. In nucleotides, the CDR3 is TGTGCCACCAGCCGGGACAGCCCTAACTATGGCTACACCTTC. Translation gives CATSRDSPNYGYTF.

The V gene is TRBV29-1, the J gene TRBJ2-5; tentatively, D is TRBD1 (6 bases). Germline loops: CDR1 SQVTM, CDR2 ANQGSEA. This CDR3 has 12 amino acids. Between the trimmed V and J ends, which lost 7 bases and 5 bases, there was a span of 14 bases. The CDR3 region has the DNA TGCAGCGCCACAGGGCTCGGGGAGACCCAGTACTTC. The encoded protein is CSATGLGETQYF.

Here the CDR3 DNA reads TGTGCCAGCACCAAACGACAGGGGAATAACTATGGCTACACCTTC. This sequence encodes CASTKRQGNNYGYTF. This chain joins TRBV6-1 and TRBJ1-2; 8 nucleotides agree with TRBD1. V shed 7 bases, J shed 1 base, and the junction held 8 bases outside the gene matches. Germline CDR1 reads MNHNS; CDR2 reads SASEGT. This CDR3 is built from 15 residues.

V and J are TRBV18 and TRBJ2-7, with D hard to call. Germline-derived CDR1 and CDR2 are KGHSH and LQKENI. The germline V and J ends were trimmed by 1 base and 4 bases, with 11 bases remaining between them. This CDR3 is built from 14 residues. CDR3 DNA sequence: TGTGCCAGCTCACCACAAAGGTCCACTTACGAGCAGTACTTC. Protein product: CASSPQRSTYEQYF.

The rearrangement links TRBV24-1 to TRBJ2-3; D is perhaps TRBD2 (6 bases). Germline CDR1 reads KGHDR; CDR2 reads SFDVKD. V lost 4 bases and J lost 4, with 17 bases in between. CDR3 length: 16 residues. DNA for the CDR3: TGTGCCACCAGTGAAGGAGGCGGGGAATATGCAGATACGCAGTATTTT. This gives the protein CATSEGGGEYADTQYF.

The chain joins TRBV14 to TRBJ1-6; the D gene is possibly TRBD1 (6 bases). Germline values: CDR1 SGHDN, CDR2 FVKESK. The CDR3 extends over 15 amino acids. Trimming stripped 1 base from V and 7 bases from J, with 11 bases between. The CDR3 DNA reads as TGTGCCAGCAGCCAAGCCGCAGGGGCGAATTCACCCCTCCACTTT. Translation: CASSQAAGANSPLHF. Full variable domain (rest looked up from reference TRBV14 and TRBJ1-6): EAGVTQFPSHSVIEKGQTVTLRCDPISGHDNLYWYRRVMGKEIKFLLHFVKESKQDESGMPNNRFLAERTGGTYSTLKVQPAELEDSGVYFCASSQAAGANSPLHFGNGTRLTVT.

The chain joins TRBV6-1 to TRBJ2-3; perhaps TRBD1 as D (6 bases). The V gene's germline CDR1 is MNHNS and CDR2 SASEGT. Trimming shortened V by 5 bases and J by 3 bases, and 27 bases separated the two germline ends. The CDR3 contains 19 residues. CDR3 in DNA: TGTGCCAGCAGTACCGCCCCATCGAACATGGGTAGGGGGACAGATACGCAGTATTTT. It yields the protein CASSTAPSNMGRGTDTQYF.

V gene TRBV6-6 combines with J gene TRBJ1-1; D might be TRBD1 (6 bases). Germline V lookup: CDR1 MNHNY, CDR2 SVGAGI (reference sequence). CDR3 length: 12 residues. DNA for the CDR3: TGTACCTCGGGGGGCTCGAGCACTGAAGCTTTCTTT. Its translation: CTSGGSSTEAFF.

This chain joins TRBV29-1 and TRBJ1-1; 8 nucleotides match TRBD1. CDR3 size: 11 residues. Germline CDR1 is SQVTM and CDR2 is ANQGSEA. After removal of 3 bases from V and 11 bases from J, the junction contained 5 bases not matched to a gene. CDR3 region: CSVEDRARAFF. The CDR3 DNA follows: TGCAGCGTTGAGGACAGGGCGAGGGCTTTCTTT.

CDR3 amino acids: CSAKGQGPDTQYF. CDR3 coding DNA: TGCAGTGCTAAGGGACAGGGGCCAGATACGCAGTATTTT. The V call is TRBV20-1, the J call TRBJ2-3; 10 bases line up with TRBD1. This CDR3 has 13 amino acids. The J segment lost 4 bases and the V segment lost 4 bases, leaving 2 bases of the junction unmatched. Germline loops: CDR1 DFQATT, CDR2 SNEGSKA (reference sequence).

Here the CDR3 reads CSGGTGAYEQYF. The CDR3 DNA reads TGCAGCGGCGGGACAGGGGCGTACGAGCAGTACTTC. The gene calls are TRBV29-1 and TRBJ2-7, with TRBD1 matching over 10 bases. Germline loops: CDR1 SQVTM, CDR2 ANQGSEA. V was clipped by 7 bases and J by 4 bases; unmatched bases: 4. This CDR3 has 12 amino acids.

The V and J genes are TRBV19 and TRBJ1-2; possible D gene TRBD1, 6 bases. The germline CDR1 and CDR2 sequences are LNHDA and SQIVND (reference sequence). The CDR3 sequence is 11 residues long. With 8 bases removed from V and 8 bases from J, the gap between germline ends came to 12 bases. The CDR3 bases are TGTGCCAGTTTTTCAGGGGTCGGCTACACCTTC. Translated: CASFSGVGYTF. Looking up the rest from reference TRBV19 and TRBJ1-2 gives the full variable domain: DGGITQSPKYLFRKEGQNVTLSCEQNLNHDAMYWYRQDPGQGLRLIYYSQIVNDFQKGDIAEGYSVSREKKESFPLTVTSAQKNPTAFYLCASFSGVGYTFGSGTRLTVV.

The rearrangement uses TRBV4-3 and TRBJ2-7, with 12 bases that match TRBD1. CDR3 length equals 16 residues. The V gene end was trimmed by 0 bases and the J gene end by 7 bases; junction bases not matched to a gene: 7. Germline V lookup: CDR1 LGHNA, CDR2 YSLEER. CDR3 nucleotides: TGCGCCAGCAGCCAAGATGGGGACAGGGGGCCGGAAGAGCAGTACTTC. It is translated as CASSQDGDRGPEEQYF.